The 26 T cell receptor beta chains below come from one sample, sequenced in a study of blood T cell repertoires in COVID-19. TCRdb's table, derived via immunoSEQ multiplex PCR, lists solely in-frame clones and lacks some. The data contain more than 85,000 clones, roughly 84% of them seen just once; the ten biggest clones take up about 25%. What was sequenced was peripheral blood. The receptor set was obtained from a man in his 60s with acute or convalescent COVID-19.

The rearrangement joins TRBV5-6 to TRBJ2-3; 10 nucleotides line up with TRBD1. CDR3 length: 16 amino acids. V lost 2 bases to trimming and J lost 5 bases; unmatched junction nucleotides: 8. Germline V lookup: CDR1 SGHDT, CDR2 YYEEEE. The CDR3 is CASSFYLGTGVDTQYF. The CDR3 coding sequence is TGTGCCAGCAGCTTTTACCTCGGGACAGGGGTAGATACGCAGTATTTT.

The genes are TRBV19 and TRBJ1-5, with D maybe TRBD1 (6 bases). The V gene lost 5 bases and the J gene lost 1 base, with 15 bases spanning the gap. The germline V gene has CDR1 LNHDA and CDR2 SQIVND (reference sequence). This CDR3 is 16 amino acids long. The CDR3 loop reads CASSSNHRASNQPQHF. CDR3 coding DNA: TGTGCCAGTAGTTCTAACCACAGGGCCAGCAATCAGCCCCAGCATTTT.

The chain combines TRBV2 with TRBJ1-4; no definite D call. The germline gives CDR1 SNHLY, CDR2 FYNNEI. The CDR3 spans 14 residues. V was trimmed by 4 bases and J by 4 bases, leaving 10 bases between them. The CDR3 is CASSVNRINEKLFF. For the CDR3, the DNA is TGTGCCAGCAGTGTGAACAGAATTAATGAAAAACTGTTTTTT. The complete variable domain, with remaining parts taken from reference TRBV2 and TRBJ1-4, reads EPEVTQTPSHQVTQMGQEVILRCVPISNHLYFYWYRQILGQKVEFLVSFYNNEISEKSEIFDDQFSVERPDGSNFTLKIRSTKLEDSAMYFCASSVNRINEKLFFGSGTQLSVL.

The rearrangement uses TRBV27 and TRBJ1-3; 8 bases line up with TRBD1. This CDR3 has 15 residues. Germline CDR1 MNHEY, CDR2 SMNVEV (reference sequence). Germline trimming cut 4 bases from V and 7 bases from J; bases unmatched to any gene: 9. CDR3 bases: TGTGCCAGCAGTTCCGACAGGGGCTCTAGGAACACCATATATTTT. Translating gives CASSSDRGSRNTIYF.

The chain uses TRBV5-5 and TRBJ2-1; 12 bases map to TRBD2. V shed 2 bases, J shed 6 bases, and the junction held 3 bases outside the gene matches. The CDR3 sequence is 15 residues long. Germline V gene sequence: CDR1 SGHKS, CDR2 YYEKEE (reference sequence). The CDR3 DNA sequence: TGTGCCAGCAGCTTCCGACTAGCGGGGGTCAATGAGCAGTTCTTC. Amino acids: CASSFRLAGVNEQFF.

This sequence joins TRBV7-9 and TRBJ1-1; D is possibly TRBD1 (6 bases). Germline lookup yields CDR1 SEHNR and CDR2 FQNEAQ (reference sequence). With 4 bases removed from V and 1 base from J, the gap between germline ends came to 13 bases. There are 15 residues in the CDR3. The CDR3 loop is CASSSREGENTEAFF. The CDR3 DNA reads TGTGCCAGCAGCTCCCGGGAGGGGGAGAACACTGAAGCTTTCTTT.

The chain employs TRBV11-3 and TRBJ1-1, with 7 bases aligning to TRBD1. J was trimmed by 5 bases and V by 5 bases; bases with no gene match: 14. The CDR3 is 16 amino acids. CDR1 SGHNT and CDR2 YENEEA come from the germline V gene. CDR3 in amino acids: CASSLNRGLRETEAFF. Written as DNA, the CDR3 is TGTGCCAGCAGCCTGAACAGGGGATTACGAGAGACTGAAGCTTTCTTT.

This clone appeared once. The CDR3 loop reads CASSRLGTVQETQYF. The CDR3 bases are TGCGCCAGCAGCCGACTAGGGACAGTCCAAGAGACCCAGTACTTC. The V gene is TRBV4-1, the J gene TRBJ2-5; possible D gene TRBD1, 7 bases. Germline loops: CDR1 MGHRA, CDR2 YSYEKL. CDR3 size: 15 residues. Trimming pared 4 bases from V and 1 base from J, leaving 13 bases between.

This clone appeared a single time. The J gene is TRBJ2-3, the V gene TRBV29-1; 8 bases are a match to TRBD2. Germline V gives CDR1 SQVTM, CDR2 ANQGSEA. The CDR3 consists of 14 residues. V lost 4 bases and J lost 6; bases outside the gene matches: 9. The CDR3: CSVVPGGPVDTQYF. As DNA, the CDR3 is TGCAGCGTTGTACCGGGGGGGCCAGTCGATACGCAGTATTTT.

In this sample, this clone turned up once. The chain uses TRBV28 and TRBJ2-7; possibly TRBD2 for D (5 bases). Germline loops: CDR1 MDHEN, CDR2 SYDVKM. The CDR3 is 15 residues long. Trimming took 6 bases from V and 2 from J, leaving 17 bases between them. The DNA for the CDR3 is TGTGCCAGCAGATCCATTCGGGGTTCTCCCTACGAGCAGTACTTC. This sequence encodes CASRSIRGSPYEQYF.

The CDR3 sequence: CASSTRGAGRELFF. In DNA, the CDR3 is TGTGCCAGTAGTACCCGGGGGGCCGGAAGGGAGCTGTTTTTT. The chain is built from TRBV19 and TRBJ2-2; a weak D match, TRBD2 (7 bases). Trimming removed 4 bases from V and 9 bases from J, with 15 bases in between. CDR3 length equals 14 residues. Germline V gene data show CDR1 as LNHDA and CDR2 as SQIVND (reference sequence).

The rearrangement links TRBV28 to TRBJ1-2, with 9 bases matching TRBD1. The junction had 13 bases not matched to a gene; V was cut back by 6 bases and J by 2 bases. This CDR3 has 17 amino acids. In germline, CDR1 is MDHEN, CDR2 SYDVKM. This CDR3 is CASSETPGTGKNYGYTF. The CDR3 DNA reads as TGTGCCAGCAGCGAGACTCCCGGGACAGGGAAGAACTATGGCTACACCTTC.

The chain employs TRBV7-6 and TRBJ2-5, with D possibly matching TRBD2 (6 bases). CDR1 SGHVS and CDR2 FNYEAQ come from the germline V gene. CDR3 size: 17 residues. Trimming left V 1 base short and J 5 bases short, with 20 bases between. CDR3: CASSLGRGGLQPETQYF. The CDR3 DNA follows: TGTGCCAGCAGCTTAGGGAGGGGTGGACTCCAACCGGAGACCCAGTACTTC.

This clone was observed once. The chain uses TRBV29-1 and TRBJ1-1; 7 nucleotides line up with TRBD1. The CDR3 spans 13 residues. V trimming: 5 bases; J trimming: 0 bases; junction bases outside the gene matches: 3. Germline loops: CDR1 SQVTM, CDR2 ANQGSEA. CDR3 protein: CSVTGVLNTEAFF. The CDR3 nucleotides read TGCAGCGTTACAGGGGTATTGAACACTGAAGCTTTCTTT.

The chain links TRBV29-1 to TRBJ2-3; tentatively, D is TRBD1 (7 bases). Germline loops: CDR1 SQVTM, CDR2 ANQGSEA. The CDR3 length is 14 residues. V lost 4 bases to trimming and J lost 2 bases, with 13 bases between them. DNA for the CDR3: TGCAGCGTTGGGGCAGGGGGGCCCACAGATACGCAGTATTTT. Translating it yields CSVGAGGPTDTQYF.

The V and J genes are TRBV7-6 and TRBJ1-1; TRBD1 agrees at 10 bases. Germline-derived CDR1 and CDR2 are SGHVS and FNYEAQ. The trim removed 3 bases at V and 4 bases at J, leaving 14 bases unmatched. The CDR3 is made up of 18 amino acids. CDR3 DNA sequence: TGTGCCAGCAGCTTTGATTTGAGACAGGGGGCTATCGGCACTGAAGCTTTCTTT. Its translation is CASSFDLRQGAIGTEAFF. The complete variable domain, with remaining parts taken from reference TRBV7-6 and TRBJ1-1, reads GAGVSQSPRYKVTKRGQDVALRCDPISGHVSLYWYRQALGQGPEFLTYFNYEAQQDKSGLPNDRFSAERPEGSISTLTIQRTEQRDSAMYRCASSFDLRQGAIGTEAFFGQGTRLTVV.

This rearrangement joins TRBV5-4 to TRBJ2-7; 14 positions match TRBD2. There are 19 residues in the CDR3. V lost 0 bases, J lost 2 bases, and 10 bases stayed unmatched. Germline V gene lookup returns CDR1 SGHNT and CDR2 YYREEE (reference sequence). CDR3 sequence: CASSLDPRTSGGMTYEQYF. CDR3 nucleotide sequence: TGTGCCAGCAGCTTGGACCCCCGGACTAGCGGGGGGATGACCTACGAGCAGTACTTC.

The gene calls are TRBV3-1 (or the pseudogene TRBV3-2) and TRBJ2-5; 8 bases are a match to TRBD2. The J segment lost 7 bases and the V segment lost 2 bases, leaving 6 bases of the junction unmatched. The CDR3 has 14 amino acids. Germline V gives CDR1 LGHDT, CDR2 YNNKEL (reference sequence). CDR3 loop: CASSQRPAGGTQYF. CDR3 bases: TGTGCCAGCAGCCAAAGGCCGGCGGGGGGGACCCAGTACTTC.

The chain employs TRBV2 and TRBJ1-6; the D gene is possibly TRBD1 (5 bases). V lost 6 bases and J lost 8, with 17 bases in between. The CDR3 runs to 15 residues. Germline CDR1 and CDR2: SNHLY and FYNNEI. The CDR3 DNA reads as TGTGCCAGCAGGACAGAGGAAGCATCATATTCACCCCTCCACTTT. Its translation: CASRTEEASYSPLHF.

This clone turned up a few times. The rearrangement joins TRBV5-1 to TRBJ2-3; tentatively, D is TRBD1 (6 bases). The CDR3 has 14 amino acids. Trimming stripped 0 bases from V and 3 bases from J, with 8 bases between. In germline, CDR1 is SGHRS, CDR2 YFSETQ. CDR3 bases: TGCGCCAGCAGCTTGGACAGGGAGACAGATACGCAGTATTTT. Translation: CASSLDRETDTQYF. Full variable domain (rest looked up from reference TRBV5-1 and TRBJ2-3): KAGVTQTPRYLIKTRGQQVTLSCSPISGHRSVSWYQQTPGQGLQFLFEYFSETQRNKGNFPGRFSGRQFSNSRSEMNVSTLELGDSALYLCASSLDRETDTQYFGPGTRLTVL.

The CDR3: CASSLEPGQGTEAFF. CDR3 nucleotides: TGTGCCAGCAGCTTGGAACCGGGACAGGGCACTGAAGCTTTCTTT. The gene calls are TRBV13 and TRBJ1-1; 9 bases match TRBD1. CDR3 length equals 15 residues. V lost 3 bases, J lost 4 bases, and 6 bases stayed unmatched. Germline CDR1 and CDR2: PRHDT and FYEKMQ (reference sequence).

This chain links TRBV6-4 with TRBJ1-4; the D gene is possibly TRBD1 (6 bases). Germline values: CDR1 MRHNA, CDR2 SNTAGT. Trimming left V 2 bases short and J 0 bases short, with 13 bases between. The CDR3 contains 17 residues. CDR3 protein: CASSDPRTVATNEKLFF. Written as DNA, the CDR3 is TGTGCCAGCAGTGACCCACGGACAGTGGCAACTAATGAAAAACTGTTTTTT.

This chain links TRBV7-2 with TRBJ1-5; D call uncertain. Between the trimmed V and J ends, which lost 5 bases and 7 bases, there was a span of 12 bases. The germline V gene encodes CDR1 SGHTA and CDR2 FQGNSA. The CDR3 is made up of 13 amino acids. For the CDR3, the DNA is TGTGCCAGCAGCCCTCGCGGGGAACAGCCCCAGCATTTT. Its protein product is CASSPRGEQPQHF.

The chain links TRBV21-1 to TRBJ1-5; TRBD1 is the table's D call and was not checked against the DNA. TRBV21-1 is termed a pseudogene. This CDR3 is built from 16 residues. CDR3 region: CASRVRKGTENQPQHF. The CDR3 nucleotides read TGTGCCAGCAGAGTCCGAAAAGGGACAGAGAATCAGCCCCAGCATTTT.

This sequence joins TRBV28 and TRBJ1-2; D is uncertain. Trimming pared 6 bases from V and 1 base from J, leaving 6 bases between. CDR3 length equals 12 residues. CDR1 is MDHEN, CDR2 SYDVKM, per germline. CDR3 amino acids: CASSKLNYGYTF. As DNA, the CDR3 is TGTGCCAGCAGCAAGCTTAACTATGGCTACACCTTC.

J is TRBJ1-2 and V is TRBV5-4; possibly TRBD1 for D (5 bases). There are 15 residues in the CDR3. Trimming took 4 bases from V and 7 from J, leaving 20 bases between them. Germline V gives CDR1 SGHNT, CDR2 YYREEE (reference sequence). For the CDR3, the DNA is TGTGCCAGCAGCCTTGCGACCGGGACTAAGGCTGGCTACACCTTC. Its protein product is CASSLATGTKAGYTF.